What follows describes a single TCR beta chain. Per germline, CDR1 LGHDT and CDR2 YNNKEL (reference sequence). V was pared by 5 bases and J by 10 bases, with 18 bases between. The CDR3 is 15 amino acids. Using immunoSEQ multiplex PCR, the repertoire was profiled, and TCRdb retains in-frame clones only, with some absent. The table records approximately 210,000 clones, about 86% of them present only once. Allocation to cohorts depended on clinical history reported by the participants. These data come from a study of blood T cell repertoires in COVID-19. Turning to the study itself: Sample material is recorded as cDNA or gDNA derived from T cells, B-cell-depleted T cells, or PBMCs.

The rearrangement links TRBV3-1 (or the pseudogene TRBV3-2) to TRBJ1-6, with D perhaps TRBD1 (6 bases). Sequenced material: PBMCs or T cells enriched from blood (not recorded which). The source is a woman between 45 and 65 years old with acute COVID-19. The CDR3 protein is CASSSGGADGSPLHF. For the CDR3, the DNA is TGTGCCAGCAGCTCTGGGGGGGCGGATGGATCACCCCTCCACTTT.